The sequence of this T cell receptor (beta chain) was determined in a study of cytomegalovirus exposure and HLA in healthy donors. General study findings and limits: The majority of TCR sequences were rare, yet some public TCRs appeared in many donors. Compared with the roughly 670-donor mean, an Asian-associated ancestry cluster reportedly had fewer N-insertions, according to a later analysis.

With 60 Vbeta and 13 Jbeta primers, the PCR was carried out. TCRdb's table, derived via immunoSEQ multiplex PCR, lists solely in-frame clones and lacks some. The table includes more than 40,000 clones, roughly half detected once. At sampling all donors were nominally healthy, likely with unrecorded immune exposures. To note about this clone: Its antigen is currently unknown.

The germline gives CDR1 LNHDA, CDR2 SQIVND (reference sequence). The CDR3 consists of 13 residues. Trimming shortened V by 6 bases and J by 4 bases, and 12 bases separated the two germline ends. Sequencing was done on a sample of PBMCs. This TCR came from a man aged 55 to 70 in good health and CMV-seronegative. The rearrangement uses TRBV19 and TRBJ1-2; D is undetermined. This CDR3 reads CASRGGTPYGYTF. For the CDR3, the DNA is TGTGCCAGTAGAGGAGGAACACCCTATGGCTACACCTTC.